This entry concerns a single T cell receptor beta chain. Its matching antigen is unknown. This CDR3 is built from 13 residues. Per the germline V gene, CDR1 is MNHNY and CDR2 is SVGAGI (reference sequence). Trimming removed 6 bases from V and 3 bases from J; junction bases left unmatched: 4. This record comes from a study of cytomegalovirus exposure and HLA in healthy donors. Study-wide results and caveats: The authors excluded some V segments, including TRBV6-2 and TRBV6-3, as indistinguishable. Using a false discovery rate of 0.05, a later analysis showed that 16,951 TCR beta sequences were associated with HLA alleles.

The PCR contained 60 Vbeta and 13 Jbeta primers. Measured with immunoSEQ multiplex PCR; TCRdb has only the in-frame clones, and not every one. The profile shows about 120,000 clones, about 76% of them singletons. The receptor was derived from a young woman in good health and CMV-seronegative. The sequenced material came from PBMCs. The V call is TRBV6-6, the J call TRBJ1-2; 7 bases align to TRBD1. The CDR3, as DNA: TGTGCCAGCAGGACAGGGCTTGACTATGGCTACACCTTC. As protein: CASRTGLDYGYTF.